These 26 T cell receptor beta chains share one sample of origin, sequenced in a study of cytomegalovirus exposure and HLA in healthy donors. Vbeta (60) and Jbeta (13) primers were used in the PCR. Sequencing used immunoSEQ multiplex PCR; TCRdb keeps in-frame clones, though not all of them. The data contain under 130,000 clones, roughly 80% of them singletons. Material: PBMCs. The receptors originated from a female donor in good health and CMV-seropositive.

This chain uses TRBV7-2 with TRBJ1-2, with 11 bases lining up with TRBD1. The CDR3 runs to 16 residues. Germline CDR1 and CDR2: SGHTA and FQGNSA. The ends lost 6 bases at V and 1 base at J; junction bases unmatched: 7. Written as DNA, the CDR3 is TGTGCCAGCAGTAAGGACAGGGGGCTTCTTAACTATGGCTACACCTTC. Translation gives CASSKDRGLLNYGYTF.

This chain joins TRBV18 and TRBJ1-3; the D is unclear. This CDR3 spans 17 amino acids. CDR1 is KGHSH, CDR2 LQKENI, per germline. Trimming took off 2 bases at V and 0 bases at J, with 14 bases between the two ends. In DNA form, the CDR3 reads TGTGCCAGCTCACCAAATAACCGGGTCAGCTCTGGAAACACCATATATTTT. As protein: CASSPNNRVSSGNTIYF.

The V and J genes are TRBV6-1 and TRBJ1-1; possible D gene TRBD1, 6 bases. There are 13 residues in the CDR3. Trimming cost V 6 bases and J 4 bases, with 12 bases left between them. Per the germline V gene, CDR1 is MNHNS and CDR2 is SASEGT. The CDR3 here is CASRPGHSTEAFF. For the CDR3, the DNA is TGTGCCAGCAGACCGGGACACTCCACTGAAGCTTTCTTT.

This CDR3 reads CASSQGGLGGLYGYTF. CDR3 sequence (DNA): TGCGCCAGCAGCCAAGGGGGTCTAGGGGGCCTCTATGGCTACACCTTC. This chain uses TRBV4-3 with TRBJ1-2, with TRBD1 identical over 7 bases. Germline-derived CDR1 and CDR2 are LGHNA and YSLEER. V shed 1 base and J 4 bases; nucleotides not matched to a gene: 9. CDR3 size: 16 residues.

This clone was counted once. This chain uses TRBV19 with TRBJ1-2; D unresolved. Germline loops: CDR1 LNHDA, CDR2 SQIVND (reference sequence). The CDR3 length is 13 residues. Trimming stripped 3 bases from V and 3 bases from J, with 8 bases between. CDR3 region: CASSIGHHYGYTF. For the CDR3, the DNA is TGTGCCAGTAGTATTGGGCACCACTATGGCTACACCTTC.

The chain is built from TRBV30 and TRBJ1-2, with 7 bases matching TRBD1. The CDR3 extends over 12 amino acids. Trimming cost V 5 bases and J 6 bases; bases outside gene matches: 6. Germline assignment: CDR1 GTSNPN and CDR2 SVGIG (reference sequence). The CDR3, as DNA: TGTGCCTGGGGACAGGAGGATCATGGCTACACCTTC. It codes for CAWGQEDHGYTF.

J is TRBJ2-7 and V is TRBV10-2, with D hard to call. The CDR3 runs 14 residues. In germline, CDR1 is WSHSY, CDR2 SAAADI. V dropped 0 bases and J dropped 6 bases, with 12 bases sitting between them. CDR3 bases: TGCGCCAGCAGTGAGTCTCGCAGGATTAGCGAGCAGTACTTC. Translating gives CASSESRRISEQYF.

The CDR3 sequence is CASTSGGGGTEAFF. CDR3 coding DNA: TGTGCCAGCACCTCGGGGGGCGGTGGGACTGAAGCTTTCTTT. This chain links TRBV28 with TRBJ1-1, with D tentatively TRBD1 (6 bases). V shed 7 bases and J shed 5 bases, with 17 bases lying between them. The CDR3 spans 14 residues. CDR1 and CDR2 from the germline V gene are MDHEN and SYDVKM.

The chain carries TRBV21-1 and TRBJ2-7; the D segment call TRBD2 is taken from the table without a DNA check. TRBV21-1 is an annotated pseudogene. The CDR3 covers 16 residues. This CDR3 is CASSKASRVLVYEQYF. CDR3 nucleotide sequence: TGTGCCAGCAGCAAAGCTTCCCGTGTCCTAGTCTACGAGCAGTACTTC.

The J gene is TRBJ1-1, the V gene TRBV2; 8 positions match TRBD1. This CDR3 spans 15 amino acids. The V and J ends lost 5 bases and 10 bases, in that order; junction bases with no gene match: 15. Germline V gives CDR1 SNHLY, CDR2 FYNNEI. This chain's CDR3 is CASSPPAGGARLAFF. Written as DNA, the CDR3 is TGTGCCAGCAGTCCTCCCGCAGGGGGCGCGAGGTTAGCTTTCTTT.

The chain combines TRBV28 with TRBJ2-6; a possible D gene is TRBD1 (5 bases). Trimming took off 2 bases at V and 0 bases at J, with 20 bases between the two ends. CDR3 length equals 20 residues. Germline V gene lookup returns CDR1 MDHEN and CDR2 SYDVKM. The CDR3 coding sequence is TGTGCCAGCAGTTTAAGTCTTCCTGGACACACGAACTCTGGGGCCAACGTCCTGACTTTC. Its translation: CASSLSLPGHTNSGANVLTF.

The chain's CDR3 is CASSLETGELFF. The CDR3, as DNA: TGTGCCAGCAGCCTGGAGACCGGGGAGCTGTTTTTT. The gene calls are TRBV7-2 and TRBJ2-2; D ambiguous. This CDR3 spans 12 amino acids. Germline V lookup: CDR1 SGHTA, CDR2 FQGNSA. Trimming shortened V by 5 bases and J by 5 bases, and 6 bases separated the two germline ends.

The chain employs TRBV30 and TRBJ2-1, with 9 bases aligning to TRBD1. V was pared by 0 bases and J by 7 bases, with 7 bases of the junction left unmatched. Germline V lookup: CDR1 GTSNPN, CDR2 SVGIG (reference sequence). The CDR3 length is 15 residues. This chain's CDR3 is CAWSVRDRAVNEQFF. DNA for the CDR3: TGTGCCTGGAGTGTACGGGACAGGGCGGTTAATGAGCAGTTCTTC.

The chain links TRBV6-1 to TRBJ1-2; no clear D. CDR1 and CDR2 (germline): MNHNS, SASEGT. The CDR3 is 13 residues long. V was pared by 0 bases and J by 7 bases, with 9 bases between. The CDR3 sequence is CASSEAQLPGYTF. For the CDR3, the DNA is TGTGCCAGCAGTGAAGCGCAACTGCCTGGCTACACCTTC.

The V call is TRBV5-4, the J call TRBJ1-6, with D perhaps TRBD1 (6 bases). From germline, CDR1 is SGHNT and CDR2 YYREEE (reference sequence). This CDR3 is built from 14 residues. V gave up 4 bases and J gave up 7 bases, with 12 bases separating them. The CDR3 is CASSPDSGNSPLHF. The CDR3 DNA sequence: TGTGCCAGCAGCCCGGACAGTGGGAATTCACCCCTCCACTTT.

V and J are TRBV6-5 and TRBJ1-6, with 8 bases matching TRBD1. V dropped 5 bases and J dropped 7; count of bases not matched to a gene: 7. The germline V gene has CDR1 MNHEY and CDR2 SVGAGI. The length of the CDR3 is 15 residues. This CDR3 is CASSRWTGRNSPLHF. In DNA form, the CDR3 reads TGTGCCAGCAGTCGATGGACAGGGCGGAATTCACCCCTCCACTTT.

This chain links TRBV30 with TRBJ2-1, with D unclear. The germline V gene has CDR1 GTSNPN and CDR2 SVGIG (reference sequence). V was clipped by 3 bases and J by 0 bases, with 9 bases between them. The CDR3 is 14 residues long. CDR3 in DNA: TGTGCCTGGAGGGCCTTAAGCTCCTACAATGAGCAGTTCTTC. Translated: CAWRALSSYNEQFF.

The chain has TRBV6-1 and TRBJ1-4; no clear D. V lost 6 bases and J lost 0, with 11 bases in between. Looked up from germline, CDR1 is MNHNS and CDR2 is SASEGT. There are 15 residues in the CDR3. The CDR3 DNA follows: TGTGCCAGCAGCCCGACTAGCACAACTAATGAAAAACTGTTTTTT. Translating it yields CASSPTSTTNEKLFF.

The chain joins TRBV6-1 to TRBJ1-2, with D possibly matching TRBD1 (5 bases). The germline V and J ends were trimmed by 4 bases and 1 base, with 16 bases remaining between them. There are 16 residues in the CDR3. Per the germline V gene, CDR1 is MNHNS and CDR2 is SASEGT. The CDR3, as DNA: TGTGCCAGCAGTGTCCTTTTGACAGATTTTAACTATGGCTACACCTTC. It yields the protein CASSVLLTDFNYGYTF.

The chain employs TRBV2 and TRBJ2-5; TRBD1 is a possible D gene (6 bases). The germline gives CDR1 SNHLY, CDR2 FYNNEI. The CDR3 runs 15 residues. Between the trimmed V and J ends, which lost 0 bases and 4 bases, there was a span of 12 bases. The DNA of the CDR3 is TGTGCCAGCAGTGAAGCCCAGGGGAGAGGAGAGACCCAGTACTTC. The encoded protein is CASSEAQGRGETQYF.

The chain links TRBV20-1 to TRBJ2-1; no reliable D call. Germline values: CDR1 DFQATT, CDR2 SNEGSKA (reference sequence). V gave up 0 bases and J gave up 7 bases, with 4 bases separating them. The CDR3 covers 11 residues. The CDR3 nucleotides are TGCAGTGCTAGAGATTCGAATGAGCAGTTCTTC. Protein: CSARDSNEQFF.

The V gene is TRBV5-1, the J gene TRBJ2-2; 7 nucleotides align to TRBD2. The V and J ends lost 1 base and 5 bases, in that order; junction bases with no gene match: 8. Germline lookup yields CDR1 SGHRS and CDR2 YFSETQ. The CDR3 is 16 amino acids. CDR3 DNA sequence: TGCGCCAGCAGCTTGACGGCGGGAGTAGAAACCGGGGAGCTGTTTTTT. Translation gives CASSLTAGVETGELFF.

The V call is TRBV5-1, the J call TRBJ2-7; D not resolved. The CDR3 runs to 14 residues. From germline, CDR1 is SGHRS and CDR2 YFSETQ. Trimming took 5 bases from V and 1 from J, leaving 13 bases between them. The CDR3 sequence is CASRVQEPSYEQYF. As DNA, the CDR3 is TGCGCCAGCAGGGTACAAGAACCTTCCTACGAGCAGTACTTC.

The chain joins TRBV6-1 to TRBJ1-2, with unresolved D. This CDR3 contains 15 residues. With 2 bases removed from V and 0 bases from J, the gap between germline ends came to 10 bases. Per the germline V gene, CDR1 is MNHNS and CDR2 is SASEGT. This CDR3 reads CASSERGVTNYGYTF. The CDR3 coding sequence is TGTGCCAGCAGTGAACGCGGGGTAACTAACTATGGCTACACCTTC.

The rearrangement links TRBV5-8 to TRBJ1-1; 11 bases align to TRBD1. The J segment lost 1 base and the V segment lost 4 bases, leaving 12 bases of the junction unmatched. This CDR3 region has 18 residues. Per the germline V gene, CDR1 is SGHTS and CDR2 is YDEGEE. CDR3 sequence (DNA): TGTGCCAGCAGCATAGGACAGGGGGCCTTATATCGGAACACTGAAGCTTTCTTT. This encodes CASSIGQGALYRNTEAFF. Full variable domain (missing parts from reference TRBV5-8 and TRBJ1-1): EAGVTQSPTHLIKTRGQQATLRCSPISGHTSVYWYQQALGLGLQFLLWYDEGEERNRGNFPPRFSGRQFPNYSSELNVNALELEDSALYLCASSIGQGALYRNTEAFFGQGTRLTVV.

Remarks on this clone: An end of the junction differs from the germline gene, which may be a read error. The chain links TRBV11-2 to TRBJ1-2; TRBD1 might be the D (6 bases). CDR1 is SGHAT, CDR2 FQNNGV, per germline. CDR3 size: 14 residues. The CDR3 region is CASSLGGRGYGNTF. As DNA, the CDR3 is TGTGCCAGCAGCTTAGGTGGCAGGGGATATGGCAACACCTTC.